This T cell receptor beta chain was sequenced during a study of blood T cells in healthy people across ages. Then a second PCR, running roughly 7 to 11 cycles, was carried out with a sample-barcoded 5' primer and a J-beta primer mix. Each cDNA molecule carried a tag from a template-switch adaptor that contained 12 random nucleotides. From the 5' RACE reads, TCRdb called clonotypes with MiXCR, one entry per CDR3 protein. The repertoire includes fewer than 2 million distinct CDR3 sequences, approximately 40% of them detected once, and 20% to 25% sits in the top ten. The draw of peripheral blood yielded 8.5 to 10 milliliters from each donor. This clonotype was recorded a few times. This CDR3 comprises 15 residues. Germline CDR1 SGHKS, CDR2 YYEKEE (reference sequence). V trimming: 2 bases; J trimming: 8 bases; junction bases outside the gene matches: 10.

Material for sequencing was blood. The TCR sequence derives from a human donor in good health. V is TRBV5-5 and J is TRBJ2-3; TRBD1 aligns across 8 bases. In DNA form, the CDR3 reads TGTGCCAGCAGCTTCTCAGGGGGCGGAGGAGGTACGCAGTATTTT. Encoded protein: CASSFSGGGGGTQYF.